Shown below are 23 T cell receptor beta chains from a single sample sequenced in a study of blood T cell repertoires in COVID-19. Sequenced by immunoSEQ multiplex PCR; TCRdb stores in-frame clones only, minus some. The profile shows about 61,000 clones, roughly 86% of them singletons. Sequenced: peripheral blood. These receptors were obtained from a human donor in a cohort sampled during active COVID-19.

Here the CDR3 reads CASSPRREIVGELFF. The CDR3 nucleotides read TGTGCCAGCAGTCCGAGGAGGGAGATCGTCGGGGAGCTGTTTTTT. The genes are TRBV6-5 and TRBJ2-2, with TRBD2 as a possible D gene (6 bases). The CDR3 is made up of 15 amino acids. Germline V gives CDR1 MNHEY, CDR2 SVGAGI. The ends were cut back, 5 bases at V and 7 bases at J, with 17 bases in the middle.

The chain uses TRBV28 and TRBJ1-6, with TRBD1 identical over 7 bases. CDR3 length: 17 amino acids. In germline, CDR1 is MDHEN, CDR2 SYDVKM. The J segment lost 8 bases and the V segment lost 4 bases, leaving 14 bases of the junction unmatched. This CDR3 is CASSSFPQGGDDSPLHF. The CDR3 DNA reads as TGTGCCAGCAGTTCCTTCCCCCAGGGGGGTGATGATTCACCCCTCCACTTT.

The V and J genes are TRBV12-5 and TRBJ1-3; the D is unclear. V gave up 3 bases and J gave up 0 bases, with 6 bases separating them. Germline V gene sequence: CDR1 LGHNT, CDR2 FRNRAP. The CDR3 extends over 14 amino acids. The chain's CDR3 is CASGFWSSGNTIYF. The CDR3 DNA reads as TGTGCTAGTGGTTTCTGGAGCTCTGGAAACACCATATATTTT.

This rearrangement joins TRBV7-9 to TRBJ2-2; possibly TRBD1 for D (5 bases). Germline V gene lookup returns CDR1 SEHNR and CDR2 FQNEAQ (reference sequence). The V end was cut by 4 bases, the J end by 1 base, with 10 bases between. This CDR3 is built from 15 residues. In DNA, the CDR3 is TGTGCCAGCAGCTCAGGGCTGATGAACACCGGGGAGCTGTTTTTT. Translation gives CASSSGLMNTGELFF.

This chain joins TRBV7-8 and TRBJ2-7, with 7 positions matching TRBD1. The CDR3 length is 14 residues. The V and J ends lost 2 bases and 3 bases, in that order; junction bases with no gene match: 4. The germline V gene has CDR1 SGHVS and CDR2 FQNEAQ. DNA for the CDR3: TGTGCCAGCAGCTTAACGGGACAGCTCTACGAGCAGTACTTC. Protein: CASSLTGQLYEQYF.

The rearrangement joins TRBV18 to TRBJ2-1, with TRBD1 matching 8 bases. The germline V gene encodes CDR1 KGHSH and CDR2 LQKENI. The CDR3 totals 16 residues. Trimming removed 3 bases from V and 8 bases from J; junction bases left unmatched: 12. The CDR3 nucleotides read TGTGCCAGCTCACCCGATATGTACAGGGGGTCTTATGAGCAGTTCTTC. Its protein product is CASSPDMYRGSYEQFF.

The chain carries TRBV28 and TRBJ2-7; perhaps TRBD2 as D (5 bases). The CDR3 consists of 16 residues. CDR1 MDHEN and CDR2 SYDVKM come from the germline V gene. Trimming stripped 4 bases from V and 8 bases from J, with 24 bases between. The CDR3 loop is CASSSHGSRVGSQQYF. CDR3 nucleotides: TGTGCCAGCAGTTCCCATGGGAGCCGAGTAGGTAGTCAGCAGTACTTC.

V and J are TRBV19 and TRBJ1-2; possibly TRBD1 for D (6 bases). Germline V gene lookup returns CDR1 LNHDA and CDR2 SQIVND (reference sequence). V was pared by 5 bases and J by 2 bases, with 18 bases between. The CDR3 has 16 residues. The CDR3, as DNA: TGTGCCAGTAGTCTCCGGACAGTCCAGCCCAACTATGGCTACACCTTC. Encoded protein: CASSLRTVQPNYGYTF.

This clone was observed once. This chain uses TRBV28 with TRBJ2-2; D not resolved. The germline gives CDR1 MDHEN, CDR2 SYDVKM. CDR3 size: 13 residues. V was trimmed by 8 bases and J by 6 bases, leaving 13 bases between them. The CDR3 DNA reads as TGTGCCAGCCGCTCACGAGTGGCCGGGGAGCTGTTTTTT. This codes for CASRSRVAGELFF.

This clone came up many times. The V call is TRBV27, the J call TRBJ2-2; 9 nucleotides align to TRBD1. The CDR3 spans 15 residues. Germline V gene lookup returns CDR1 MNHEY and CDR2 SMNVEV (reference sequence). After removal of 6 bases from V and 7 bases from J, the junction contained 9 bases not matched to a gene. Here the CDR3 DNA reads TGTGCCAGCAGCGCACAGGGGGCGACGGTCGGGGAGCTGTTTTTT. It encodes CASSAQGATVGELFF.

This clone was detected once. This sequence joins TRBV4-1 and TRBJ1-6, with no clear D. The CDR3 runs to 16 residues. Germline assignment: CDR1 MGHRA and CDR2 YSYEKL. V lost 0 bases and J 4 bases, leaving 10 bases between the germline ends. DNA of the CDR3: TGCGCCAGCAGCCAAGATCAGAGAGGGTATAATTCACCCCTCCACTTT. Protein sequence: CASSQDQRGYNSPLHF.

The V call is TRBV28, the J call TRBJ1-2; D uncertain. The V gene's germline CDR1 is MDHEN and CDR2 SYDVKM. The V gene lost 1 base and the J gene lost 7 bases, with 13 bases spanning the gap. CDR3 length equals 14 residues. CDR3 residues: CASSLFSAVSGYTF. The CDR3 region has the DNA TGTGCCAGCAGTTTATTTTCCGCGGTTAGTGGCTACACCTTC.

This clone has only a few counts. The V gene is TRBV28, the J gene TRBJ1-1; D gene unclear. Germline V gene data show CDR1 as MDHEN and CDR2 as SYDVKM. The V and J ends lost 6 bases and 7 bases respectively, with 18 bases between them. The CDR3 runs 14 residues. CDR3 nucleotides: TGTGCCAGCAGCCCCTTTGAGGCCGATGGTGAAGCTTTCTTT. Translating gives CASSPFEADGEAFF. The full variable domain, completed using reference TRBV28 and TRBJ1-1, is DVKVTQSSRYLVKRTGEKVFLECVQDMDHENMFWYRQDPGLGLRLIYFSYDVKMKEKGDIPEGYSVSREKKERFSLILESASTNQTSMYLCASSPFEADGEAFFGQGTRLTVV.

This clone has a single count. This chain uses TRBV10-1 with TRBJ2-7, with a tentative D call TRBD1 (5 bases). The germline V gene encodes CDR1 WNHNN and CDR2 SYGVQD (reference sequence). This CDR3 spans 14 amino acids. V lost 3 bases and J lost 0, with 9 bases in between. The CDR3 nucleotides read TGCGCCAGCAGTGACAGGGTTACCTCCTACGAGCAGTACTTC. It yields the protein CASSDRVTSYEQYF.

The chain employs TRBV18 and TRBJ2-1; TRBD2 matches at 9 bases. From germline, CDR1 is KGHSH and CDR2 LQKENI. This CDR3 spans 17 amino acids. V lost 6 bases to trimming and J lost 0 bases; unmatched junction nucleotides: 9. The CDR3 protein is CASSKEAGGFSYNEQFF. The DNA for the CDR3 is TGTGCCAGCTCTAAAGAAGCGGGAGGCTTCTCCTACAATGAGCAGTTCTTC. The whole variable domain, filled in from reference TRBV18 and TRBJ2-1, reads NAGVMQNPRHLVRRRGQEARLRCSPMKGHSHVYWYRQLPEEGLKFMVYLQKENIIDESGMPKERFSAEFPKEGPSILRIQQVVRGDSAAYFCASSKEAGGFSYNEQFFGPGTRLTVL.

This chain links TRBV7-2 with TRBJ1-3; D may be TRBD1 (6 bases). Looked up from germline, CDR1 is SGHTA and CDR2 is FQGNSA. The CDR3 has 14 residues. V lost 4 bases to trimming and J lost 1 base, with 8 bases between them. DNA of the CDR3: TGTGCCAGCAGCTCGCAGGGGTCTGGAAACACCATATATTTT. It encodes CASSSQGSGNTIYF.

J is TRBJ1-3 and V is TRBV3-1 (or the pseudogene TRBV3-2); D uncertain. CDR3 size: 15 residues. V lost 1 base and J lost 0, with 7 bases in between. Germline CDR1 is LGHDT and CDR2 is YNNKEL (reference sequence). The CDR3 loop reads CASSQGTFSGNTIYF. Here the CDR3 DNA reads TGTGCCAGCAGCCAAGGGACTTTCTCTGGAAACACCATATATTTT.

The V call is TRBV12-3 or TRBV12-4, the J call TRBJ2-1, with TRBD1 as a possible D gene (6 bases). CDR3 size: 12 residues. V was cut by 4 bases and J by 9 bases, with 10 bases left in between. CDR3 amino acids: CASSSTGIEQFF. CDR3 nucleotides: TGTGCCAGCAGTTCAACAGGGATTGAGCAGTTCTTC.

This clone was picked up one time. V gene TRBV2 combines with J gene TRBJ2-1; 12 bases line up with TRBD2. The CDR3 is made up of 18 amino acids. V shed 2 bases and J 1 base; nucleotides not matched to a gene: 6. CDR1 and CDR2 from the germline V gene are SNHLY and FYNNEI. CDR3 sequence reads: CASSEWGTSGLSYNEQFF. CDR3 in DNA: TGTGCCAGCAGTGAATGGGGGACTAGCGGGCTATCCTACAATGAGCAGTTCTTC.

The chain couples TRBV7-3 to TRBJ1-1; D not resolved. From germline, CDR1 is SGHTA and CDR2 FQGTGA. There are 15 residues in the CDR3. Trimming took off 5 bases at V and 5 bases at J, with 18 bases between the two ends. CDR3 region: CASSPSLSERTEAFF. As DNA, the CDR3 is TGTGCCAGCAGCCCAAGTCTGAGTGAGCGGACTGAAGCTTTCTTT. The full variable domain, completed using reference TRBV7-3 and TRBJ1-1, is GAGVSQTPSNKVTEKGKYVELRCDPISGHTALYWYRQSLGQGPEFLIYFQGTGAADDSGLPNDRFFAVRPEGSVSTLKIQRTERGDSAVYLCASSPSLSERTEAFFGQGTRLTVV.

The CDR3 coding sequence is TGTGCCAGCAGTTGGTCGGTTGCGGGCGAGCAGTACTTC. This encodes CASSWSVAGEQYF. This chain connects TRBV6-5 to TRBJ2-7; a possible D gene is TRBD2 (5 bases). CDR3 length equals 13 residues. Germline CDR1 and CDR2: MNHEY and SVGAGI. V lost 4 bases and J lost 6, with 13 bases in between.

This clone was observed once. The rearrangement links TRBV24-1 to TRBJ2-7, with D perhaps matching TRBD2 (6 bases). Germline CDR1 and CDR2: KGHDR and SFDVKD. Deletions cut 9 bases from V and 5 bases from J, with 19 bases between. The CDR3 spans 14 residues. CDR3 nucleotide sequence: TGTGCCACCTTTACCGGGACTCGGGTCCACGAGCAGTACTTC. This sequence encodes CATFTGTRVHEQYF.

This chain links TRBV5-5 with TRBJ2-2; D perhaps matches TRBD1 (6 bases). The V end lost 1 base, the J end lost 0 bases, and 10 bases lay between the germline ends. CDR1 SGHKS and CDR2 YYEKEE come from the germline V gene (reference sequence). The CDR3 extends over 16 amino acids. The CDR3 protein is CASSLSRTANTGELFF. CDR3 nucleotides: TGTGCCAGCAGCTTGTCTCGGACAGCGAACACCGGGGAGCTGTTTTTT.